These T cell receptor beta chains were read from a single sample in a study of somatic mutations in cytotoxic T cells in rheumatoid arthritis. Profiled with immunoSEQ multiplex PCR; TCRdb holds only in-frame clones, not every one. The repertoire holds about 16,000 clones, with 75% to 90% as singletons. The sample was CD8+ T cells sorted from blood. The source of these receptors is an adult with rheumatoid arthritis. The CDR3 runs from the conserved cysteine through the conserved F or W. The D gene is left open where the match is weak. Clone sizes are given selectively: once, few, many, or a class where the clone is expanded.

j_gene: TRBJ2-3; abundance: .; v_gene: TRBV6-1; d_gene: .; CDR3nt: TGTGCCAGCAGTGCAGGACCGGGACTCGACGCCATCACAGATACGCAGTATTTT; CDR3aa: CASSAGPGLDAITDTQYF
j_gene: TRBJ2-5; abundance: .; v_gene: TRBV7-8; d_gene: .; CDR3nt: TGTGCCAGCAGCCCGATGTACCAAGAGACCCAGTACTTC; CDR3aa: CASSPMYQETQYF
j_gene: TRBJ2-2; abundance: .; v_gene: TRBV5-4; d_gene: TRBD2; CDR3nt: TGTGCCAGCAGCGTGACTAGCGGGGGGACTAACACCGGGGAGCTGTTTTTT; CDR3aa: CASSVTSGGTNTGELFF
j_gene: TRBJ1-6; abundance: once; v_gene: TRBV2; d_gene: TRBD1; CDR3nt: TGTGCCAGCAGTATAGGGACAGGGGGCGAATCACCCCTCCACTTT; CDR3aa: CASSIGTGGESPLHF
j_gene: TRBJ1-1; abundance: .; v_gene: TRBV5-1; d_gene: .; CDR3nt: TGCGCCAGCAGCTTGGCCGGGCGGGGGACTGAAGCTTTCTTT; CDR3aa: CASSLAGRGTEAFF
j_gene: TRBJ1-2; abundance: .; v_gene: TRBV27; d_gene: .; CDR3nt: TGTGCCAGCAGTTTATCCCCTTCCGGGCGGAGGATGGCCGCAGAGGCTCAGCCCTATGGCTACACCTTC; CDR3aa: CASSLSPSGRRMAAEAQPYGYTF
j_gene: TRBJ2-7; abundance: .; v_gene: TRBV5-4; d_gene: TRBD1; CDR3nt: TGTGCCAGCAGCTTGGCACGGGACAGGAGCTCCTACGAGCAGTACTTC; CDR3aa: CASSLARDRSSYEQYF
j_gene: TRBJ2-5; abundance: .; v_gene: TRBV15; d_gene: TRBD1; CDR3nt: TGTGCCACCAGCAGGCAGACAGGGGGCGCGCTTTTAGAGACCCAGTACTTC; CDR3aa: CATSRQTGGALLETQYF
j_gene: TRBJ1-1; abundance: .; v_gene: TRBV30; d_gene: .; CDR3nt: TGTGCCTGGAGTAACCTAGCCCGCACTGAAGCTTTCTTT; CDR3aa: CAWSNLARTEAFF
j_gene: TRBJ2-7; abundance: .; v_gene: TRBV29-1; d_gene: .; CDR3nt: TGCAGCGTGGAAGGTACATCACTACCCACCTACGAGCAGTACTTC; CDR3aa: CSVEGTSLPTYEQYF
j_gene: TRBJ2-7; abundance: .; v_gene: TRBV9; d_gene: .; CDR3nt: TGTGCCAGCAGCCCTTCGGGCAGGCCTGATTACGAGCAGTACTTC; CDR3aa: CASSPSGRPDYEQYF
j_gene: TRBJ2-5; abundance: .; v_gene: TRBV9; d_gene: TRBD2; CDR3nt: TGTGCCAGCAGCGTCAGCGGGGCCTTCCAAGAGACCCAGTACTTC; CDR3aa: CASSVSGAFQETQYF
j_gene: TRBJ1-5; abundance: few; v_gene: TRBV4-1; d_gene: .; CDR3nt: TGCGCCAGCAGCCAAGATATGGCAGTCAGTCGTCCCCAGCATTTT; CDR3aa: CASSQDMAVSRPQHF
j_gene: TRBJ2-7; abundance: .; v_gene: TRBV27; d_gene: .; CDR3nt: TGTGCCAGCAGTTTTGCAGGTAACTACGAGCAGTACTTC; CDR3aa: CASSFAGNYEQYF
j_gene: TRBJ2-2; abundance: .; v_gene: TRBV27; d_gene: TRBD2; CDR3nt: TGTGCCAGCAGCCCGGCCGGGACTAGCGGGGGTCGACTCACCGGGGAGCTGTTTTTT; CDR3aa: CASSPAGTSGGRLTGELFF
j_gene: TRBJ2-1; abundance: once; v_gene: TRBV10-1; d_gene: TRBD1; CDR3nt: TGCGCCAGCAGTTCGGGACAGGGTGAAGACTCCTACAATGAGCAGTTCTTC; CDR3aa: CASSSGQGEDSYNEQFF
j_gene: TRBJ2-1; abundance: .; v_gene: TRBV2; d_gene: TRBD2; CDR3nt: TGTGCCAGCAGTGTAAGCGGGGGGGCCTATGAGCAGTTCTTC; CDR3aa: CASSVSGGAYEQFF
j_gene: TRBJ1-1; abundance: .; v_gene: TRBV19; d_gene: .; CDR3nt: TGTGCCAGTACCCCCCGGGTGGCCAACACTGAAGCTTTCTTT; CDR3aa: CASTPRVANTEAFF
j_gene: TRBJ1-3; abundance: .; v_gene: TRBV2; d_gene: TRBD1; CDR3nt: TGTGCCAGCAGCCGCGGACAGGGAGACTCTGGAAACACCATATATTTT; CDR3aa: CASSRGQGDSGNTIYF
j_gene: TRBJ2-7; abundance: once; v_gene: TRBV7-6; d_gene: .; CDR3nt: TGTGCCAGCAGCCCCCTCCAACACCCGACCTACGAGCAGTACTTC; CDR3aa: CASSPLQHPTYEQYF
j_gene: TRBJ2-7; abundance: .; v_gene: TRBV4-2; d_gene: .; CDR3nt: TGTGCCAGCAGCCAAACTCATTCCACGATGGGGGAGTACTTC; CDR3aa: CASSQTHSTMGEYF
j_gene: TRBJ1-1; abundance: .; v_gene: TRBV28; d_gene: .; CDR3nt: TGTGCCAGCAGACTCCTCGTCGGCATTATGAACACTGAAGCTTTCTTT; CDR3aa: CASRLLVGIMNTEAFF
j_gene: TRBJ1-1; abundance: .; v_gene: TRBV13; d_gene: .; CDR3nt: TGTGCCAGCAGCTTAGGGGTGGGCTTAGAAGCTTTCTTT; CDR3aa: CASSLGVGLEAFF
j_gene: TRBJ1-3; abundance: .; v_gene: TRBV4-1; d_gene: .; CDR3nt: TGCGCCAGCAGCCAAGATCTAGGGGCTGGAAACACCATATATTTT; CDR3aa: CASSQDLGAGNTIYF
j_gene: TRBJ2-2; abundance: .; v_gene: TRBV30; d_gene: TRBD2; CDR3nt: TGTGCTCACATAGCGGGGGCCACGAACACCGGGGAGCTGCTTTTT; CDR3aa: CAHIAGATNTGELLF
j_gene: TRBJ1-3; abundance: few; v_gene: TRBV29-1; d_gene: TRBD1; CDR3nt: TGCAGCGTTGCAGGGGGCTTCTCTGGAAACACCATATATTTT; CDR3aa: CSVAGGFSGNTIYF
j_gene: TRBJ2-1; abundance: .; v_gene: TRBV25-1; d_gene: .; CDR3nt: TGTGCCAGCAGTGAATCCCAGGGGAGCTCCTACAATGAGCAGTTCTTC; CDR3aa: CASSESQGSSYNEQFF
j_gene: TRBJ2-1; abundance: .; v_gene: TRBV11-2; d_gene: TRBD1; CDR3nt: TGTGCCAGCAGCCGATCCGGGACAGGGGATAATGAGCAGTTCTTC; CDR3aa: CASSRSGTGDNEQFF
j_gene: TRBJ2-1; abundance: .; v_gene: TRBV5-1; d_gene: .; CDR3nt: TGCGCCAGCAGCTTGGGACAGTACAATGAGCAGTTCTTC; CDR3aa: CASSLGQYNEQFF
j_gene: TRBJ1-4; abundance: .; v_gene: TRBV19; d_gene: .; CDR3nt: TGTGCCAGTAGTATAGTTAGTAGTGAAAAACTGTTTTTT; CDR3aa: CASSIVSSEKLFF
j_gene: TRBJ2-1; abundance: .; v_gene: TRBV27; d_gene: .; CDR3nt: TGTGCCAGCAGTTTAATAGGGATGAGGTCCTACAATGAGCAGTTCTTC; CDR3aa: CASSLIGMRSYNEQFF
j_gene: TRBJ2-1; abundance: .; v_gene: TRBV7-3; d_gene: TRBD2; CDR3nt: TGTGCCAGCAGCTCGAACACCCTAGCGGGGGTAGATGAGCAGTTCTTC; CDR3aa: CASSSNTLAGVDEQFF
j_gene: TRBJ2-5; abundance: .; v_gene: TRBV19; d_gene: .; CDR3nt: TGTGCCAGTAGTATAGATAGGGGACCAGGGAGCGAGACCCAGTACTTC; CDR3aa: CASSIDRGPGSETQYF
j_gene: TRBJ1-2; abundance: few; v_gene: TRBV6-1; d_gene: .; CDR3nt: TGTGCCAGCAGTGAATTCGGCGGACCTTATGGCTACACCTTC; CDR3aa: CASSEFGGPYGYTF
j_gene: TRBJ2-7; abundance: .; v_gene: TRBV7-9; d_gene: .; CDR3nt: TGTGCCAGCAGCTTAGATGGCGAGCAGTACTTC; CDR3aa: CASSLDGEQYF
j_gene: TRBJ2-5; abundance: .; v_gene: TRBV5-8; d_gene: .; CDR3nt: TGTGCCAGCAGCCTGGGTGCCCGGGTTGCCCCCCAAGAGACCCAGTACTTC; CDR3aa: CASSLGARVAPQETQYF
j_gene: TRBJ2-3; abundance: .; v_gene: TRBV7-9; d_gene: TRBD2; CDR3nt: TGTGCGCATAGCGGGGGTATGGCAGATACGCAGTATTTT; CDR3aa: CAHSGGMADTQYF
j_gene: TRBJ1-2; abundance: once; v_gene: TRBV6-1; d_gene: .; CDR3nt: TGTGCCAGCAGCGACACAGAAATCTATGGCTACACCTTC; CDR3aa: CASSDTEIYGYTF
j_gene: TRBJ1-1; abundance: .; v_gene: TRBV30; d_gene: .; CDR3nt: TGTGCCTGGACTTTCCCTTACGGGAACACTGAAGCTTTCTTT; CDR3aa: CAWTFPYGNTEAFF